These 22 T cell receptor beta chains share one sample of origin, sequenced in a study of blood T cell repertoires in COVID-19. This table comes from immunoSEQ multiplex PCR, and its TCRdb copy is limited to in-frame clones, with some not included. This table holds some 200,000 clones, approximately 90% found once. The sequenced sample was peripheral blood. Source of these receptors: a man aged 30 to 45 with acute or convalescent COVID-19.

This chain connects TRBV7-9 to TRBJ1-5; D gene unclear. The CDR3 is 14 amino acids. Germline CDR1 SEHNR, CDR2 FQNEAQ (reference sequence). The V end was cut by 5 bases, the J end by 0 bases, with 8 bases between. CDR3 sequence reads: CASSQAGSNQPQHF. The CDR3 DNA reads TGTGCCAGCAGCCAGGCGGGTAGCAATCAGCCCCAGCATTTT.

CDR3 residues: CASSQHGRVRIRKPANYGYTF. In DNA form, the CDR3 reads TGCGCCAGCAGCCAGCACGGGAGAGTAAGAATAAGAAAGCCCGCTAACTATGGCTACACCTTC. This sequence joins TRBV4-1 and TRBJ1-2; D is undetermined. The V end was cut by 3 bases, the J end by 0 bases, with 29 bases between. CDR1 and CDR2 (germline): MGHRA, YSYEKL. The CDR3 runs to 21 residues.

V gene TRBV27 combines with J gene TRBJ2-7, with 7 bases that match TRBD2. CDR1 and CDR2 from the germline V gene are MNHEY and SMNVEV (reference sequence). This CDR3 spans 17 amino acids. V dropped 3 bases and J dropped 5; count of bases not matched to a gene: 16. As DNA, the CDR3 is TGTGCCAGCAGTTTCCGTGCTCGAGCGGGAAACCTCCACGAGCAGTACTTC. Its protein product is CASSFRARAGNLHEQYF.

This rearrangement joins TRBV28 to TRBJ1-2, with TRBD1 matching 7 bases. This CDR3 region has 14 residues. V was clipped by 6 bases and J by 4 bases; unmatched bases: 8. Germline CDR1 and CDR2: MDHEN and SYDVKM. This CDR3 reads CASSLDRVVYGYTF. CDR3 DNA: TGTGCCAGCAGCCTCGACAGGGTAGTCTATGGCTACACCTTC.

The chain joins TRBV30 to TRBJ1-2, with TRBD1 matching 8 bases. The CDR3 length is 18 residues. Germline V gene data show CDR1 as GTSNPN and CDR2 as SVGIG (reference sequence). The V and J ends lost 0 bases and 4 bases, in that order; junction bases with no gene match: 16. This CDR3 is CAWSVHGLRTGRSYGYTF. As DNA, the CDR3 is TGTGCCTGGAGTGTACATGGGCTCAGGACAGGGCGTTCCTATGGCTACACCTTC.

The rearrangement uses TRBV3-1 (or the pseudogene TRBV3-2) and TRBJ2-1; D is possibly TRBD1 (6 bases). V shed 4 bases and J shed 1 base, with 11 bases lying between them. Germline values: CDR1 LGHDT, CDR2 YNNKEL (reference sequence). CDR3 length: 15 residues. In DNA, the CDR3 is TGTGCCAGCAGCCCATCCAGGGGTTCCTACAATGAGCAGTTCTTC. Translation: CASSPSRGSYNEQFF.

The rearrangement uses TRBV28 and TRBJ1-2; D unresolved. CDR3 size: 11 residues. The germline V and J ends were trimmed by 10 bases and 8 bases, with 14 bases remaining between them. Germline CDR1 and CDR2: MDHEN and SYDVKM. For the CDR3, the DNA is TGTGCCACCGCCTATCGGAGGGGCTACACCTTC. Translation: CATAYRRGYTF.

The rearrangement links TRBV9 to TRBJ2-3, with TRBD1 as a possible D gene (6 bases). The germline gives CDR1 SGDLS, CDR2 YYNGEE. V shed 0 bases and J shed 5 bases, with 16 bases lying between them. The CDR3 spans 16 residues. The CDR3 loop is CASSVEHVGGRDTQYF. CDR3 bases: TGTGCCAGCAGCGTAGAACACGTAGGGGGACGAGATACGCAGTATTTT.

CDR3 sequence (DNA): TGTGCCAGCACTTTAACTAGTCCGTACACAGATACGCAGTATTTT. Translation: CASTLTSPYTDTQYF. This chain uses TRBV6-5 with TRBJ2-3, with D perhaps TRBD2 (5 bases). Germline loops: CDR1 MNHEY, CDR2 SVGAGI. CDR3 size: 15 residues. V gave up 7 bases and J gave up 2 bases, with 16 bases separating them.

The CDR3 DNA is TGTGCAAGTCGCCGAAGCACCGCCTCGGACAGCAGCTCCTACGAGCAGTACTTC. It yields the protein CASRRSTASDSSSYEQYF. The chain links TRBV12-2 to TRBJ2-7; the DNA was not compared with TRBD1, the D call given in the table. TRBV12-2 is recorded as a pseudogene. The CDR3 has 18 amino acids.

The CDR3 is CASTYNNSTPDRGKETQYF. The CDR3 DNA reads TGTGCCAGCACCTACAATAATTCTACCCCGGACAGGGGGAAAGAGACCCAGTACTTC. The rearrangement joins TRBV6-8 to TRBJ2-5; 10 bases map to TRBD1. This CDR3 comprises 19 residues. The V gene's germline CDR1 is MNHGY and CDR2 SAAAGT. Trimming cost V 7 bases and J 3 bases; bases outside gene matches: 20.

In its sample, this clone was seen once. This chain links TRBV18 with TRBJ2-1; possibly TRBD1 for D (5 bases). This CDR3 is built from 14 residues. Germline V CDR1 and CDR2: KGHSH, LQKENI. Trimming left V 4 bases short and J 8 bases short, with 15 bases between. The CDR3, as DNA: TGTGCCAGCTCACGAGACAGCTTTCAATATGAGCAGTTCTTC. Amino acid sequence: CASSRDSFQYEQFF. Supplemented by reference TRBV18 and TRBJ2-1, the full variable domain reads NAGVMQNPRHLVRRRGQEARLRCSPMKGHSHVYWYRQLPEEGLKFMVYLQKENIIDESGMPKERFSAEFPKEGPSILRIQQVVRGDSAAYFCASSRDSFQYEQFFGPGTRLTVL.

DNA of the CDR3: TGTGCCAGCAGCTTGACCCGGACTAGCGGGGGTTTTTCTGGGGCCAACGTCCTGACTTTC. Its translation: CASSLTRTSGGFSGANVLTF. The chain joins TRBV5-8 to TRBJ2-6, with 13 bases aligning to TRBD2. The CDR3 extends over 20 amino acids. Germline V gene data show CDR1 as SGHTS and CDR2 as YDEGEE. The junction had 8 bases not matched to a gene; V was cut back by 1 base and J by 1 base.

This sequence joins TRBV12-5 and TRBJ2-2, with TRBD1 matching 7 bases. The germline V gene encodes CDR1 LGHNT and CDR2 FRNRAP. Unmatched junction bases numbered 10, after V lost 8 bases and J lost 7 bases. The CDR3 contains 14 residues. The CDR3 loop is CASRGGGKDGELFF. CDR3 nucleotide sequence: TGTGCTAGTAGAGGGGGCGGAAAGGACGGGGAGCTGTTTTTT. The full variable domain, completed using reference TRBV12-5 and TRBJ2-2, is DARVTQTPRHKVTEMGQEVTMRCQPILGHNTVFWYRQTMMQGLELLAYFRNRAPLDDSGMPKDRFSAEMPDATLATLKIQPSEPRDSAVYFCASRGGGKDGELFFGEGSRLTVL.

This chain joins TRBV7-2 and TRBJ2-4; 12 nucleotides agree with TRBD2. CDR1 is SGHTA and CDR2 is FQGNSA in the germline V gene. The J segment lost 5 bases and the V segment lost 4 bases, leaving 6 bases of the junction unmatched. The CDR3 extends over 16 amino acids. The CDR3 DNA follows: TGTGCCAGCAGCTCGGGACTAGCGGGCCCCCAAAACATTCAGTACTTC. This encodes CASSSGLAGPQNIQYF.

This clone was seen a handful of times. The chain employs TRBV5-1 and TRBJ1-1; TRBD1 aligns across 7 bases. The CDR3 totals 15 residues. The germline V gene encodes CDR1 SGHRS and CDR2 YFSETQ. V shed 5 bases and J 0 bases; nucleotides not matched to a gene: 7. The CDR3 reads CASSSDRVMNTEAFF. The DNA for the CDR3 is TGCGCCAGCAGTTCCGACAGGGTCATGAACACTGAAGCTTTCTTT. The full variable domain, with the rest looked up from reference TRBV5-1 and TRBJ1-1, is KAGVTQTPRYLIKTRGQQVTLSCSPISGHRSVSWYQQTPGQGLQFLFEYFSETQRNKGNFPGRFSGRQFSNSRSEMNVSTLELGDSALYLCASSSDRVMNTEAFFGQGTRLTVV.

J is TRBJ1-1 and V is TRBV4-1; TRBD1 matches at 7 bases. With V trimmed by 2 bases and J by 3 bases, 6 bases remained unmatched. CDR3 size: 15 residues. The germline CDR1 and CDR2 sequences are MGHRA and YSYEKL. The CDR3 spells CASSQLTGVHTEAFF. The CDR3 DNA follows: TGCGCCAGCAGCCAACTTACAGGGGTCCACACTGAAGCTTTCTTT.

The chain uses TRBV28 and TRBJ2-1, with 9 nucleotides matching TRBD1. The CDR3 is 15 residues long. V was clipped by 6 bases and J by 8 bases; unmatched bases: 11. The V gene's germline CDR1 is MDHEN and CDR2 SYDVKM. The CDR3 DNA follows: TGTGCCAGCAGATACCGGGACAGGGTTGGCGATGAGCAGTTCTTC. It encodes CASRYRDRVGDEQFF.

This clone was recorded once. In DNA form, the CDR3 reads TGCAGTGCTAGTGGGCGGGGGGGCCTGCGGGATACGCAGTATTTT. Its translation: CSASGRGGLRDTQYF. This sequence joins TRBV20-1 and TRBJ2-3, with TRBD2 matching 9 bases. Germline V lookup: CDR1 DFQATT, CDR2 SNEGSKA (reference sequence). The CDR3 is 15 residues long. V lost 3 bases to trimming and J lost 6 bases; unmatched junction nucleotides: 10.

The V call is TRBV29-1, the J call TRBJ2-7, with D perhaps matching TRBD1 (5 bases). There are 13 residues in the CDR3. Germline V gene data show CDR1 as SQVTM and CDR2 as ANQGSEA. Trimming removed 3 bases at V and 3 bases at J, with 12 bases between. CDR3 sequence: CSVDRQGDYEQYF. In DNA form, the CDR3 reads TGCAGCGTTGACCGGCAGGGCGACTACGAGCAGTACTTC.

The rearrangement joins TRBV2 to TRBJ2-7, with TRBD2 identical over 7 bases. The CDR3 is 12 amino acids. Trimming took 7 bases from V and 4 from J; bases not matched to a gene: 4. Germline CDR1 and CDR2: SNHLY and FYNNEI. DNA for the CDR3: TGTGCCAGCACTGTGGGGGGGTACGAGCAGTACTTC. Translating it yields CASTVGGYEQYF.

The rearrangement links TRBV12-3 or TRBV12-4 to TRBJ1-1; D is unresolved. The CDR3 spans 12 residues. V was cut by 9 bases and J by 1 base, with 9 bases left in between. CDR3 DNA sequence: TGTGCCAGTCTGGGGAGGAACACTGAAGCTTTCTTT. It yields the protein CASLGRNTEAFF.